This T cell receptor beta chain derives from a study of blood T cell repertoires in COVID-19. Looking at the study overall: COVID-19 samples, acute and convalescent, were from the United States, Italy and Spain. Sources were T cells, B-cell-depleted T cells, or PBMCs; the material itself was cDNA or gDNA.

In the authors' workflow: Scientists estimated how many nucleated cells there were by amplifying reference gene primers. TCRdb's copy holds only in-frame clones and misses some; the assay was immunoSEQ multiplex PCR. V, J and clone size are taken as reported in that table, and D and trimming were inferred from the DNA itself. This sample carries approximately 670,000 clones, about 87% of them seen once, and the ten largest clones take over 0.2%. Deletions cut 0 bases from V and 2 bases from J, with 12 bases between. Germline values: CDR1 SGHDT, CDR2 YYEEEE. This CDR3 spans 15 amino acids. The TCR was taken from a woman aged 18-29 years with acute or convalescent COVID-19. The chain recombines TRBV5-6 with TRBJ2-7; D possibly corresponds to TRBD1 (5 bases). Sequences were obtained from peripheral blood. CDR3 sequence: CASSLVTEPAYEQYF. Written as DNA, the CDR3 is TGTGCCAGCAGCTTGGTGACAGAACCCGCCTACGAGCAGTACTTC.